The rows below give T cell receptor beta chains drawn from one sample of a study of CD8+CD57+ T cells in acquired aplastic anemia. One entry per CDR3 protein, called by TCRdb with MiXCR from the reads. The table includes around 220,000 distinct CDR3 sequences, under 55% detected once. Specimen: sorted CD4+, CD8+, or CD8+CD57+ T cells (not recorded which) from PBMCs. The receptor set was obtained from a human donor with aplastic anemia. Each CDR3 is given with its conserved first and last residue. The D gene is left open where the match is weak. The size field is filled for only some rows; it gives once, few, many or a size class.

J	size	V	D	DNA	CDR3
TRBJ2-5	many	TRBV7-6	NA	TGTGCCAGCAGCTCCCCTGGGGGCCAAGAGACCCAGTACTTC	CASSSPGGQETQYF
TRBJ1-5	NA	TRBV20-1	NA	TGCAGTGCTAGAGATACTATGAGTGAGGGAGGACAGCCCCAGCATTTT	CSARDTMSEGGQPQHF
TRBJ1-4	NA	TRBV20-1	TRBD1	TGCAGTGCTAGAAACCCGGGACAGGGGGCCGAAAAACTGTTTTTT	CSARNPGQGAEKLFF
TRBJ2-7	many	TRBV25-1	TRBD2	TGTGCCAGCAGTCTTGGGGAGGGAGAGGCTTCGTACTTC	CASSLGEGEASYF
TRBJ1-5	many	TRBV19	TRBD1	TGTGCCAGTATCCCCATGATTGGTGGGACAGCCAGCAATCAGCCCCAGCATTTT	CASIPMIGGTASNQPQHF
TRBJ1-2	NA	TRBV29-1	NA	TGCAGCGTTGCTGAGGTTGTGGGGGGCAACTATGGCTACACCTTC	CSVAEVVGGNYGYTF
TRBJ2-1	many	TRBV6-6	NA	TGTGCCAGCAGTTACTCGGCCCTCTGGGGCAATGAGCAGTTCTTC	CASSYSALWGNEQFF
TRBJ2-2	NA	TRBV19	NA	TGTGCCAGTAGTATATTCGTAGGAACTGGGGAGCTGTTTTTT	CASSIFVGTGELFF
TRBJ1-2	NA	TRBV25-1	TRBD1	TGTGCCAGCAGTTGGAGCCTGGGACAGGGATCCAACTATGGCTACACCTTC	CASSWSLGQGSNYGYTF
TRBJ2-5	many	TRBV20-1	NA	TGCAGTGCTAGAGTCCCCGACATGCAAGAGACCCAGTACTTC	CSARVPDMQETQYF
TRBJ1-2	few	TRBV28	NA	TGTGCCAGCAGTTTCCCAGGGCTACTTAACTATGGCTACACCTTC	CASSFPGLLNYGYTF
TRBJ1-1	many	TRBV20-1	NA	TGCAGTGCTTTACACCCCCGCCACCCTGAAGCTTTCTTT	CSALHPRHPEAFF
TRBJ1-1	many	TRBV19	NA	TGTGCCAGTAGTCCCCGGGGCGTGGGGAACACTGAAGCTTTCTTT	CASSPRGVGNTEAFF
TRBJ1-3	NA	TRBV10-3	NA	TGTGCCATCACGCGGGGTTCTGGAAACACCATATATTTT	CAITRGSGNTIYF
TRBJ2-1	NA	TRBV5-8	NA	TGTGCCAGCAGCTTGGAACCAGATACGCAGTTCTTC	CASSLEPDTQFF
TRBJ1-1	NA	TRBV29-1	NA	TGCAGCGTTGTTTTGAACACTGAAGCTTTCTTT	CSVVLNTEAFF
TRBJ2-7	NA	TRBV19	TRBD1	TGTGCCAGTAGTATCAAGACAGGGGGCAGGCGCGAGCAGTACTTC	CASSIKTGGRREQYF
TRBJ2-3	many	TRBV20-1	NA	TGCAGTGCTAGAGATCGGGGGCCTGGTACGCAGTATTTT	CSARDRGPGTQYF
TRBJ1-5	many	TRBV20-1	NA	TGCAGTGCTAGATCGCCCGGGGGGGCCCCAGTCCAGCAGCCCCAGCATTTT	CSARSPGGAPVQQPQHF
TRBJ2-7	many	TRBV6-1	TRBD2	TGTGCCAGCAGTGAGGCTAGCGGGGGAATTGTGCGGGGCTACGAGCAGTACTTC	CASSEASGGIVRGYEQYF
TRBJ2-1	many	TRBV28	TRBD1	TGTGCCAGCAGAGGGACAGGGAGGGATGAGCAGTTCTTC	CASRGTGRDEQFF
TRBJ1-3	many	TRBV15	TRBD1	TGTGCCACCAGCAGAGTTCCGACAGGGGGAGAAGGAAACACCATATATTTT	CATSRVPTGGEGNTIYF
TRBJ1-2	NA	TRBV12-3/TRBV12-4	NA	TGTGCCAGCAGTCTACAAAGTAACTATGGCTACACCTTC	CASSLQSNYGYTF
TRBJ1-5	NA	TRBV2	TRBD1	TGTGCCAGCGAGCAGGGGGTTAATCAGCCCCAGCATTTT	CASEQGVNQPQHF
TRBJ2-7	many	TRBV6-6	TRBD1	TGTGCCAGCAGTTACTCCAATCCGGGACAGGGCTACGAGCAGTACTTC	CASSYSNPGQGYEQYF
TRBJ1-4	NA	TRBV4-1	NA	TGCGCCAGCAGCCAAGATCAGGGAATCACTGAAAAACTGTTTTTT	CASSQDQGITEKLFF
TRBJ1-4	NA	TRBV5-1	NA	TGCGCCAGCAGCTTTGGCGACGAAAAACTGTTTTTT	CASSFGDEKLFF
TRBJ2-2	many	TRBV11-3	NA	TGTGCCAGCAGCTTACGGGGGTTCGGGGAGCTGTTTTTT	CASSLRGFGELFF
TRBJ2-7	NA	TRBV19	NA	TGTGCCAGTAACAAGGGTTGGGAAGAGCAGTACTTC	CASNKGWEEQYF
TRBJ1-4	many	TRBV15	NA	TGTGCCACCAGCAGAGTCGGGATAGGGGGGACGGAAAAACTGTTTTTT	CATSRVGIGGTEKLFF
TRBJ1-1	NA	TRBV19	NA	TGTGCCAGTAGTAACGGGGCAGTGGTCATGAACACTGAAGCTTTCTTT	CASSNGAVVMNTEAFF
TRBJ2-2	NA	TRBV6-1	NA	TGTGCCAGCAGTGAATCTCTAACTGCGTACACCGGGGAGCTGTTTTTT	CASSESLTAYTGELFF
TRBJ2-1	NA	TRBV7-3	TRBD2	TGTGCCAGTGCAGCGGGGGTCAGGAATGAGCAGTTCTTC	CASAAGVRNEQFF
TRBJ1-5	many	TRBV19	NA	TGTGCCAGTAGGGAGGACAGCAACTACTGGCATTTT	CASREDSNYWHF
TRBJ2-7	NA	TRBV6-5	NA	TGTGCCAGCAGTAGAACGGAATCCTACGAGCAGTACTTC	CASSRTESYEQYF
TRBJ2-7	NA	TRBV7-9	NA	TGTGCCAGCAGCTTAGACAGAACGAGCTCCTACGAGCAGTACTTC	CASSLDRTSSYEQYF
TRBJ2-7	many	TRBV5-1	TRBD2	TGCGCCAGCAGTCTGACTAGCGGGCCTTACTACGAGCAGTACTTC	CASSLTSGPYYEQYF
TRBJ1-1	NA	TRBV19	NA	TGTGCCAGTAGTACTATATCCCCCAAGTCCACTGAAGCTTTCTTT	CASSTISPKSTEAFF